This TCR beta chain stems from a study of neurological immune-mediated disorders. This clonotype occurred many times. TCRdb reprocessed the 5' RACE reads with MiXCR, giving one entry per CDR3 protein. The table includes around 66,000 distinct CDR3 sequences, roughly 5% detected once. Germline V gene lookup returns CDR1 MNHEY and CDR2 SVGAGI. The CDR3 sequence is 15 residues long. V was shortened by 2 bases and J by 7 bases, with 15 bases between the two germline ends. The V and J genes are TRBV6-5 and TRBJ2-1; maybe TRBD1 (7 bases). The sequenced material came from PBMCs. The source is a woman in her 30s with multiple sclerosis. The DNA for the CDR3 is TGTGCCAGCAGTTACGCCCAGGGGGGCACAAATGAGCAGTTCTTC. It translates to CASSYAQGGTNEQFF.